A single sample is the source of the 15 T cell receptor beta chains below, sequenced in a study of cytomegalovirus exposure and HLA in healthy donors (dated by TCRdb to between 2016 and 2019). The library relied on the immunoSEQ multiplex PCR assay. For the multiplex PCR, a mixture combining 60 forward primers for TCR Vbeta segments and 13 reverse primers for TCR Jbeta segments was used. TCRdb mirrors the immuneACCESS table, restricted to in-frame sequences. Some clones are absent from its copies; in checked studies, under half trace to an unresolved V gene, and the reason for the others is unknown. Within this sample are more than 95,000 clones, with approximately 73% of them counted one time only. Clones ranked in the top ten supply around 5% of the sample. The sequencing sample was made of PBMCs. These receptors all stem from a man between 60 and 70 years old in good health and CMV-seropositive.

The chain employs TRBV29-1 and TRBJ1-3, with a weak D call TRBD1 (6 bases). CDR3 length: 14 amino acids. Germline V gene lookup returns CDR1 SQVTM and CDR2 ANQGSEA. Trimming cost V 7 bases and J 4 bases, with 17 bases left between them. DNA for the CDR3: TGCAGCGCTCGCCCCCAGGGGACCGGAAACACCATATATTTT. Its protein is CSARPQGTGNTIYF.

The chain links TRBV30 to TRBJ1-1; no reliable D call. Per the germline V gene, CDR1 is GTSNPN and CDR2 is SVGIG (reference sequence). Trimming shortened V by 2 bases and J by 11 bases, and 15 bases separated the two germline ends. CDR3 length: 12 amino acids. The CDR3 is CAWSLVSSAAFF. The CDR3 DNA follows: TGTGCCTGGAGTTTGGTATCTAGTGCGGCTTTCTTT.

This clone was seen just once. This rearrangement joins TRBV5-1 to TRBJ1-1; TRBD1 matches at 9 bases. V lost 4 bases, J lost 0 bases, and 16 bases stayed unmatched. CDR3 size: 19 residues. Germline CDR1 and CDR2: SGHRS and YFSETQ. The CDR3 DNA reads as TGCGCCAGCAGCGGGGGGACAGGGTTAAGGGCCTATTTGAACACTGAAGCTTTCTTT. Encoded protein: CASSGGTGLRAYLNTEAFF.

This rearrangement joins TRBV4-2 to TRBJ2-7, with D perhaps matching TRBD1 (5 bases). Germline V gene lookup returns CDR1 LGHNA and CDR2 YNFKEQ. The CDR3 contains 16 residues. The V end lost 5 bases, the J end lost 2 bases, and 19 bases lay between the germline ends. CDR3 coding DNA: TGTGCCAGCAGCGATATAGGGGTGGGCGCGACCTACGAGCAGTACTTC. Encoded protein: CASSDIGVGATYEQYF.

The CDR3 DNA reads as TGTGCCAGCAGCGTAGACGCGGGGGGCTACACCGGGGAGCTGTTTTTT. Its translation is CASSVDAGGYTGELFF. The gene calls are TRBV9 and TRBJ2-2, with 8 bases matching TRBD2. V shed 0 bases and J 3 bases; nucleotides not matched to a gene: 4. Germline lookup yields CDR1 SGDLS and CDR2 YYNGEE. The CDR3 spans 16 residues.

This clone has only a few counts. CDR3 region: CASISATNEKLFF. CDR3 nucleotides: TGTGCCAGCATCTCTGCAACTAATGAAAAACTGTTTTTT. The genes are TRBV28 and TRBJ1-4; no reliable D call. Germline V gene lookup returns CDR1 MDHEN and CDR2 SYDVKM. The CDR3 covers 13 residues. V was clipped by 7 bases and J by 0 bases, with 6 bases between them.

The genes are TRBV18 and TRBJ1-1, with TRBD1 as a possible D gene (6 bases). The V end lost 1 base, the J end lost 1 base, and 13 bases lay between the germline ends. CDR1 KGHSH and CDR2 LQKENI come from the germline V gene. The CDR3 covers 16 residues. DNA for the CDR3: TGTGCCAGCTCACCACTAGTCAGGGGAAGGAACACTGAAGCTTTCTTT. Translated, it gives CASSPLVRGRNTEAFF.

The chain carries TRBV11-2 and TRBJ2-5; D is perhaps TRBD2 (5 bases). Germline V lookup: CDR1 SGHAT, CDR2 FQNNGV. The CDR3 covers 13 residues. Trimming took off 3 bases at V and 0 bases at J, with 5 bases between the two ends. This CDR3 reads CASSLRDQETQYF. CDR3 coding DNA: TGTGCCAGCAGCTTGAGGGACCAAGAGACCCAGTACTTC.

The CDR3 DNA sequence: TGTGCCAGTTCCCCGGTTCTAGCGGGGGAACAAGAGACCCAGTACTTC. Its translation: CASSPVLAGEQETQYF. V is TRBV19 and J is TRBJ2-5; 10 positions agree with TRBD2. This CDR3 spans 16 amino acids. Trimming removed 8 bases from V and 2 bases from J; junction bases left unmatched: 11. Germline lookup yields CDR1 LNHDA and CDR2 SQIVND (reference sequence).

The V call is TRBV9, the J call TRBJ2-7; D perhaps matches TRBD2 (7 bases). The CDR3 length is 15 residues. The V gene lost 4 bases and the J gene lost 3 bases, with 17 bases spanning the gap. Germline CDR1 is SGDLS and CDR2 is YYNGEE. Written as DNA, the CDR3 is TGTGCCAGCAGCATAGGGGGGGTGGCCCTCTACGAGCAGTACTTC. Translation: CASSIGGVALYEQYF.

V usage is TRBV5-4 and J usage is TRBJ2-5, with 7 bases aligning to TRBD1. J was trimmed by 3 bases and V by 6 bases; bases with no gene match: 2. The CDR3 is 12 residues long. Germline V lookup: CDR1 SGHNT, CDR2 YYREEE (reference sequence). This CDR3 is CASTDREETQYF. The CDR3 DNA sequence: TGTGCCAGCACCGACAGGGAAGAGACCCAGTACTTC.

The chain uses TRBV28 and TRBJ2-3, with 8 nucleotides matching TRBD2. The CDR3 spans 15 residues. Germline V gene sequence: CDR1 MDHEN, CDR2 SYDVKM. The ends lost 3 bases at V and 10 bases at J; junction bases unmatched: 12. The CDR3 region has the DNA TGTGCCAGCAGTTTTGAAGGGTTAGCGGGACCTCCGCAGTATTTT. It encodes CASSFEGLAGPPQYF.

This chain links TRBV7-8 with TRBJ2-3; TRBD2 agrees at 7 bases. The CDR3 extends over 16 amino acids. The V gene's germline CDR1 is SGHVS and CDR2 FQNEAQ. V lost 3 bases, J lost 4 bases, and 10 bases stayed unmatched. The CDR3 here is CASSFFRGERADTQYF. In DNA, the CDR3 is TGTGCCAGCAGCTTTTTTCGGGGGGAGAGAGCAGATACGCAGTATTTT.

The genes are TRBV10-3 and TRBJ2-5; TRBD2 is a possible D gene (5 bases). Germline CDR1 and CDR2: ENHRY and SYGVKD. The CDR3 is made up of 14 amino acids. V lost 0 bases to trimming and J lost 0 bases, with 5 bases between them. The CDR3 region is CAISESGNQETQYF. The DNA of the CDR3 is TGTGCCATCAGTGAGTCCGGGAACCAAGAGACCCAGTACTTC.

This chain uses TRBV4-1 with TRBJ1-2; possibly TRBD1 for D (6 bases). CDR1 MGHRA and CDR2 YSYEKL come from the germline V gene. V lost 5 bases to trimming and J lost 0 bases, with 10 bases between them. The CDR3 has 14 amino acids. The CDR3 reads CASSRGGSNYGYTF. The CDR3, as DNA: TGCGCCAGCAGCAGAGGGGGTTCTAACTATGGCTACACCTTC.